A single sample gave rise to the 20 T cell receptor beta chains below, sequenced in a study of post-analysis software for immune sequencing data. General study points: Four to six TRBV segments (TRBV5-6, TRBV5-1 and TRBV20-1 among them) occurred more frequently in patients than in controls.

Unique molecular identifiers were carried by the TCR beta cDNA libraries. TCRdb reprocessed the PCR reads via MiXCR and lists one record per CDR3 protein. The sample lists about 760,000 distinct CDR3 sequences; 25% to 30% were seen once. These receptors have no identified antigens. The sequencing sample was made of blood. The receptors here all came from a girl aged 10-17 years with multiple sclerosis.

The chain is built from TRBV28 and TRBJ1-1; D is unclear. Trimming removed 5 bases at V and 4 bases at J, with 14 bases between. The germline CDR1 and CDR2 sequences are MDHEN and SYDVKM. This CDR3 spans 14 amino acids. The CDR3 spells CASSGSLGITEAFF. DNA for the CDR3: TGTGCCAGCAGTGGGTCCCTCGGCATCACTGAAGCTTTCTTT.

Written as DNA, the CDR3 is TGTGCCAGCAGTTTATTTGGCGGGGGGGTCCGGGACAATGAGCAGTTCTTC. Its translation is CASSLFGGGVRDNEQFF. The chain employs TRBV12-3 or TRBV12-4 and TRBJ2-1; 9 nucleotides align to TRBD2. The V and J ends lost 2 bases and 5 bases, in that order; junction bases with no gene match: 10. CDR3 length: 17 amino acids.

The V and J genes are TRBV18 and TRBJ1-2; 8 positions agree with TRBD1. This CDR3 is 15 amino acids long. Germline trimming cut 8 bases from V and 6 bases from J; bases unmatched to any gene: 14. Per germline, CDR1 KGHSH and CDR2 LQKENI. The CDR3 region is CASQSGTGPRDGYTF. The CDR3 nucleotides are TGTGCCAGCCAGAGCGGGACAGGCCCTAGGGATGGCTACACCTTC.

The chain joins TRBV20-1 to TRBJ2-5, with 11 bases that match TRBD2. Trimming took 6 bases from V and 1 from J; bases not matched to a gene: 7. The CDR3 loop spans 15 amino acids. CDR1 is DFQATT and CDR2 is SNEGSKA in the germline V gene (reference sequence). For the CDR3, the DNA is TGCAGTGCCGTACGACTAGCGGGGCGCCAAGAGACCCAGTACTTC. This sequence encodes CSAVRLAGRQETQYF.

V and J are TRBV20-1 and TRBJ2-3; D gene unclear. Trimming stripped 5 bases from V and 0 bases from J, with 9 bases between. Germline V CDR1 and CDR2: DFQATT, SNEGSKA (reference sequence). The CDR3 runs 13 residues. CDR3 residues: CSAPDGSTDTQYF. CDR3 nucleotide sequence: TGCAGTGCTCCGGACGGTAGCACAGATACGCAGTATTTT.

The chain combines TRBV7-2 with TRBJ1-2, with 7 nucleotides matching TRBD1. This CDR3 has 15 amino acids. The V segment lost 4 bases and the J segment 8 bases; nucleotides outside the gene matches: 13. CDR1 SGHTA and CDR2 FQGNSA come from the germline V gene. CDR3 sequence reads: CASSSGGQALRGYTF. The CDR3, as DNA: TGTGCCAGCAGCTCGGGAGGACAGGCTTTGCGAGGCTACACCTTC.

The chain joins TRBV5-5 to TRBJ1-6; D gene ambiguous. This CDR3 spans 11 amino acids. V lost 0 bases, J lost 15 bases, and 7 bases lay in between. Germline V lookup: CDR1 SGHKS, CDR2 YYEKEE (reference sequence). CDR3 nucleotides: TGTGCCAGCAGCTTGGCCGGGCACCTCCACTTT. Translating gives CASSLAGHLHF.

The sample holds one count of this clonotype. V is TRBV4-1 and J is TRBJ2-1, with 8 nucleotides matching TRBD1. The ends lost 0 bases at V and 8 bases at J; junction bases unmatched: 9. Germline V CDR1 and CDR2: MGHRA, YSYEKL. The CDR3 has 16 residues. The CDR3 sequence: CASSQDETGVCDEQFF. In DNA, the CDR3 is TGCGCCAGCAGCCAAGATGAGACAGGGGTGTGTGATGAGCAGTTCTTC.

The chain carries TRBV6-5 and TRBJ2-2; D may be TRBD2 (5 bases). Between the trimmed V and J ends, which lost 8 bases and 5 bases, there was a span of 15 bases. The CDR3 is 14 residues long. Germline CDR1 is MNHEY and CDR2 is SVGAGI. The CDR3 is CASSPDGITGELFF. The CDR3 DNA is TGTGCCAGCTCCCCCGACGGGATAACCGGGGAGCTGTTTTTT.

A single count supports this clonotype. The rearrangement uses TRBV12-3 or TRBV12-4 and TRBJ1-1; 8 bases are shared with TRBD1. This CDR3 is built from 14 residues. The J segment lost 4 bases and the V segment lost 6 bases, leaving 7 bases of the junction unmatched. CDR3 nucleotide sequence: TGTGCCAGCAGCCACGGACAGGGAGGCACTGAAGCTTTCTTT. Translated: CASSHGQGGTEAFF.

This clonotype has a handful of counts. The V and J genes are TRBV10-2 and TRBJ2-7, with TRBD1 matching 7 bases. The germline V gene encodes CDR1 WSHSY and CDR2 SAAADI. The junction had 11 bases not matched to a gene; V was cut back by 10 bases and J by 5 bases. There are 13 residues in the CDR3. DNA for the CDR3: TGCGCCACTGAACTAACAGGGGACGACGAGCAGTACTTC. Its protein product is CATELTGDDEQYF.

This clonotype has ten or more counts. This sequence joins TRBV7-2 and TRBJ2-5; D is possibly TRBD2 (5 bases). Looked up from germline, CDR1 is SGHTA and CDR2 is FQGNSA. The CDR3 contains 14 residues. The V end lost 5 bases, the J end lost 4 bases, and 14 bases lay between the germline ends. This chain's CDR3 is CASSHPRDPETQYF. The CDR3 coding sequence is TGTGCCAGCAGCCATCCCCGGGATCCAGAGACCCAGTACTTC. Drawing the rest from reference TRBV7-2 and TRBJ2-5, the complete variable domain is GAGVSQSPSNKVTEKGKDVELRCDPISGHTALYWYRQSLGQGLEFLIYFQGNSAPDKSGLPSDRFSAERTGGSVSTLTIQRTQQEDSAVYLCASSHPRDPETQYFGPGTRLLVL.

This clonotype has just a few counts. The chain links TRBV12-3 or TRBV12-4 to TRBJ1-2; D is ambiguous. Trimming pared 6 bases from V and 1 base from J, leaving 9 bases between. This CDR3 spans 13 amino acids. DNA of the CDR3: TGTGCCAGCAGCCCCGTGGTTAACTATGGCTACACCTTC. This sequence encodes CASSPVVNYGYTF.

In its sample, this clonotype was seen a few times. The J gene is TRBJ2-6, the V gene TRBV6-5, with unresolved D. This CDR3 region has 16 residues. CDR1 and CDR2 (germline): MNHEY, SVGAGI. The germline V and J ends were trimmed by 2 bases and 0 bases, with 8 bases remaining between them. DNA of the CDR3: TGTGCCAGCAGTTACGCCCAGTCCTCTGGGGCCAACGTCCTGACTTTC. Protein: CASSYAQSSGANVLTF.

This clonotype came up once. The V gene is TRBV5-5, the J gene TRBJ1-6, with 10 nucleotides matching TRBD1. The CDR3 contains 16 residues. Trimming removed 4 bases from V and 8 bases from J; junction bases left unmatched: 9. Germline CDR1 is SGHKS and CDR2 is YYEKEE (reference sequence). Here the CDR3 DNA reads TGTGCCAGCAGCCCCACTCCCGGGACAGGGGATTCACCCCTCCACTTT. It specifies CASSPTPGTGDSPLHF.

The chain employs TRBV4-1 and TRBJ2-1, with a weak D call TRBD2 (7 bases). The DNA end favors TRBJ2-7, so the J call may be wrong. Germline CDR1 reads MGHRA; CDR2 reads YSYEKL. This CDR3 spans 15 amino acids. DNA of the CDR3: TGCGCCAGCAGCCAAGGGCCACAGGGAGGGGGAGAGCAGTACTTC. Its protein product is CASSQGPQGGGEQYF.

The gene calls are TRBV25-1 and TRBJ2-7, with D perhaps matching TRBD2 (7 bases). This CDR3 spans 13 amino acids. The V gene lost 10 bases and the J gene lost 2 bases, with 15 bases spanning the gap. Germline-derived CDR1 and CDR2 are MGHDK and SYGVNS. The CDR3 loop reads CATEQGGPYEQYF. For the CDR3, the DNA is TGTGCCACCGAACAGGGAGGGCCCTACGAGCAGTACTTC.

This clonotype was detected a few times. The rearrangement joins TRBV5-1 to TRBJ2-1; D perhaps matches TRBD2 (5 bases). The CDR3 extends over 15 amino acids. Trimming took off 1 base at V and 5 bases at J, with 13 bases between the two ends. Germline V gene data show CDR1 as SGHRS and CDR2 as YFSETQ. This CDR3 reads CASSLRPKGDNEQFF. CDR3 bases: TGCGCCAGCAGCTTGAGGCCGAAGGGAGACAATGAGCAGTTCTTC.

Only a few counts were recorded for this clonotype. This chain connects TRBV6-5 to TRBJ2-6, with 9 bases aligning to TRBD1. The V gene's germline CDR1 is MNHEY and CDR2 SVGAGI. The CDR3 loop spans 19 amino acids. J lost 2 bases, V lost 2 bases, and 10 bases had no gene match. CDR3 region: CASSYPSRDRAPGANVLTF. The CDR3 DNA is TGTGCCAGCAGTTACCCGAGTCGGGACAGGGCCCCTGGGGCCAACGTCCTGACTTTC.

CDR3 region: CSARPAGAQPQHF. The CDR3 DNA reads TGCAGTGCTAGACCGGCAGGGGCTCAGCCCCAGCATTTT. The chain couples TRBV20-1 to TRBJ1-5; perhaps TRBD1 as D (6 bases). Germline assignment: CDR1 DFQATT and CDR2 SNEGSKA (reference sequence). V lost 2 bases, J lost 6 bases, and 11 bases lay in between. The CDR3 is made up of 13 amino acids.